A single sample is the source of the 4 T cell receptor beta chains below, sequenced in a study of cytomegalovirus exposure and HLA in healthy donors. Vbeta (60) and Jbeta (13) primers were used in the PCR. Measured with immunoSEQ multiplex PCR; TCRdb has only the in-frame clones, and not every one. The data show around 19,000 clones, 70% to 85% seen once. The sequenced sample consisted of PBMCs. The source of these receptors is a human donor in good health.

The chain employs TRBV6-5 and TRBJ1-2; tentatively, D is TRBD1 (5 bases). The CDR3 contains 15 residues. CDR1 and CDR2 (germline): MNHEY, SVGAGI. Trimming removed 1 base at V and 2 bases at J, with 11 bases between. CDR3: CASSYWQDNNYGYTF. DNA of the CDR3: TGTGCCAGCAGTTACTGGCAGGACAACAACTATGGCTACACCTTC.

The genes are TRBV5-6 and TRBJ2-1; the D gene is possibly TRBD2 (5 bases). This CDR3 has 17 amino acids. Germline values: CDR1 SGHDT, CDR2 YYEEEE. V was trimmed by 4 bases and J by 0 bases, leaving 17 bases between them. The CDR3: CASSPPVASSSYNEQFF. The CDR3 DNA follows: TGTGCCAGCAGCCCGCCCGTGGCTAGCAGCTCCTACAATGAGCAGTTCTTC.

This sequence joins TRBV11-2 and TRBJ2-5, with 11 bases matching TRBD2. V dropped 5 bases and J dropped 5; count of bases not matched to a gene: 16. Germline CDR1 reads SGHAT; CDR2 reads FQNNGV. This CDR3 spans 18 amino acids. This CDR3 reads CASSPTLLAGGPRETQYF. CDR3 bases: TGTGCCAGCAGCCCTACGCTCCTAGCGGGGGGACCTCGGGAGACCCAGTACTTC.

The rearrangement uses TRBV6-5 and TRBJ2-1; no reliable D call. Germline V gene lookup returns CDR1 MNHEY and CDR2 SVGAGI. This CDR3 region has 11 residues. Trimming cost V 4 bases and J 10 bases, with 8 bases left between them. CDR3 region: CASSLGREQFF. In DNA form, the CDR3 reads TGTGCCAGCAGTTTGGGCAGGGAGCAGTTCTTC.